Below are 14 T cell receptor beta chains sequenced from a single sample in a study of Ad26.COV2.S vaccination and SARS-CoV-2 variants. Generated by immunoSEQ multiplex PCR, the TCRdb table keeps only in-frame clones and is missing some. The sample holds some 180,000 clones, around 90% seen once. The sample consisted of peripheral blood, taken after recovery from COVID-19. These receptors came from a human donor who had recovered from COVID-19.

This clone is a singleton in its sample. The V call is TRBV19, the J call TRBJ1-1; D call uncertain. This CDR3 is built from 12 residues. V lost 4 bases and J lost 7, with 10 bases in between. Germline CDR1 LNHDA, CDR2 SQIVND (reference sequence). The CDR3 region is CASSKVFGEAFF. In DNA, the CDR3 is TGTGCCAGTAGTAAAGTCTTCGGTGAAGCTTTCTTT.

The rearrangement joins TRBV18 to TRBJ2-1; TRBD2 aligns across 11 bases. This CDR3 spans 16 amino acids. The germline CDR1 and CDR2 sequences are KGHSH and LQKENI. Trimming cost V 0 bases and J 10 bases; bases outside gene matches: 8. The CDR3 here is CASSPPGSGGAFEQFF. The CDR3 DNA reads TGTGCCAGCTCACCACCGGGTAGCGGGGGGGCGTTCGAGCAGTTCTTC.

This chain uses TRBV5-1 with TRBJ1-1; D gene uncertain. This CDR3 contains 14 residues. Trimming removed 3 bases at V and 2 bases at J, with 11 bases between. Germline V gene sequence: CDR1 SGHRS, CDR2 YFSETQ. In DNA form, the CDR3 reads TGCGCCAGCAGCTCCGCGAGGCTAAACACTGAAGCTTTCTTT. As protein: CASSSARLNTEAFF.

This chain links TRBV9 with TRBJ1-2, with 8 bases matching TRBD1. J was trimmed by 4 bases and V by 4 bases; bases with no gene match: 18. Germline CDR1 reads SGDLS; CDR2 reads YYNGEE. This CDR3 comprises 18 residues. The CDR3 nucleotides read TGTGCCAGCAGCTCCCGTACAGGGGGAAACTCGGAGGGCTATGGCTACACCTTC. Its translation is CASSSRTGGNSEGYGYTF.

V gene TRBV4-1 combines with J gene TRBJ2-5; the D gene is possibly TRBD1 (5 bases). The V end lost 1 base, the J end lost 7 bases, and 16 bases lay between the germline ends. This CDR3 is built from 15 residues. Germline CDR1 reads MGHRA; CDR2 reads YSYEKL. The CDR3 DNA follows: TGCGCCAGCAGCCAAGTGATGATAGGGGCGGCGACCCAGTACTTC. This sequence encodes CASSQVMIGAATQYF.

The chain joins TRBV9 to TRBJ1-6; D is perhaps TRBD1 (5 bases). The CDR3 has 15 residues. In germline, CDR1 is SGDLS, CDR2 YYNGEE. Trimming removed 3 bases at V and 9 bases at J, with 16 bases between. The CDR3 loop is CASSANPVTGSPLHF. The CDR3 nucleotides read TGTGCCAGCAGCGCCAATCCTGTAACAGGTTCACCCCTCCACTTT. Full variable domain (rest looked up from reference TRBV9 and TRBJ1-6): DSGVTQTPKHLITATGQRVTLRCSPRSGDLSVYWYQQSLDQGLQFLIQYYNGEERAKGNILERFSAQQFPDLHSELNLSSLELGDSALYFCASSANPVTGSPLHFGNGTRLTVT.

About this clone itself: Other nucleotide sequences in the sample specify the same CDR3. The CDR3, as DNA: TGCAGCGTTCGGACAGGGGGAAGCACCGGGGAGCTGTTTTTT. Translating gives CSVRTGGSTGELFF. V usage is TRBV29-1 and J usage is TRBJ2-2, with 10 bases aligning to TRBD1. The CDR3 runs 14 residues. J lost 4 bases, V lost 5 bases, and 4 bases had no gene match. CDR1 and CDR2 from the germline V gene are SQVTM and ANQGSEA.

CDR3 sequence reads: CASSPIPYLGYTF. In nucleotides, the CDR3 is TGTGCCAGCAGCCCTATACCGTACCTCGGCTACACCTTC. This rearrangement joins TRBV14 to TRBJ1-2, with D hard to call. Germline lookup yields CDR1 SGHDN and CDR2 FVKESK. V shed 4 bases and J shed 8 bases, with 14 bases lying between them. CDR3 length: 13 amino acids.

CDR3 protein: CASKNARGNQPQHF. DNA for the CDR3: TGTGCCAGTAAAAACGCCCGCGGAAATCAGCCCCAGCATTTT. This sequence joins TRBV19 and TRBJ1-5; D gene unclear. Looked up from germline, CDR1 is LNHDA and CDR2 is SQIVND (reference sequence). The CDR3 length is 14 residues. Trimming took 7 bases from V and 4 from J, leaving 14 bases between them.

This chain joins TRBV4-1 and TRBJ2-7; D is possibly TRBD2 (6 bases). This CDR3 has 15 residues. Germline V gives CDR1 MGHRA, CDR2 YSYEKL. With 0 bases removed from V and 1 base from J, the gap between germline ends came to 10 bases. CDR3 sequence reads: CASSQDRDFSYEQYF. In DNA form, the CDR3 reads TGCGCCAGCAGCCAAGATAGGGACTTTTCCTACGAGCAGTACTTC.

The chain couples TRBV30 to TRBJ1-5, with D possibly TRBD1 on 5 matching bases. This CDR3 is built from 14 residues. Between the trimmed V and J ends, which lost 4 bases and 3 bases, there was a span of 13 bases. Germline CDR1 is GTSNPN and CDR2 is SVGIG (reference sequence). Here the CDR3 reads CAWNQGVSNQPQHF. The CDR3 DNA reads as TGTGCCTGGAATCAGGGCGTTTCCAATCAGCCCCAGCATTTT.

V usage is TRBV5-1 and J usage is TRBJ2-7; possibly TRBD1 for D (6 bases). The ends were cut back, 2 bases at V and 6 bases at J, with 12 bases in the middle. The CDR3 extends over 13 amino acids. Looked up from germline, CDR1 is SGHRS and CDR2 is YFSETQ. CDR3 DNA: TGCGCCAGCAGCTTAGGGGGAAACAGCGAGCAGTACTTC. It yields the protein CASSLGGNSEQYF.

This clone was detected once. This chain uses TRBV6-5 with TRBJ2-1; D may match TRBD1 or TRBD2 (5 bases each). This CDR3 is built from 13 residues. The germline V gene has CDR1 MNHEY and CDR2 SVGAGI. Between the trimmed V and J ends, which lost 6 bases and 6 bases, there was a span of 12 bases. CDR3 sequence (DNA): TGTGCCAGCAGCTCGGCTGGGGGCAATGAGCAGTTCTTC. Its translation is CASSSAGGNEQFF.

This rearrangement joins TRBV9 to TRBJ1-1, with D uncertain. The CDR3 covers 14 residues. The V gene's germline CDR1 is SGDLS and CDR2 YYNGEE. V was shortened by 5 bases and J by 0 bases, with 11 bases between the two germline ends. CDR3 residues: CASSPHLMNTEAFF. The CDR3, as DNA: TGTGCCAGCAGTCCTCACCTCATGAACACTGAAGCTTTCTTT. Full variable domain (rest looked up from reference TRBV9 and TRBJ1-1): DSGVTQTPKHLITATGQRVTLRCSPRSGDLSVYWYQQSLDQGLQFLIQYYNGEERAKGNILERFSAQQFPDLHSELNLSSLELGDSALYFCASSPHLMNTEAFFGQGTRLTVV.